This is a list of T cell receptor beta chains from one sample in a study of CD8+CD57+ T cells in acquired aplastic anemia. MiXCR, run by TCRdb on the reads, gives a single entry per CDR3 protein. The table records around 400,000 distinct CDR3 sequences, about 70% of them present only once. Sequences were obtained from sorted CD4+, CD8+, or CD8+CD57+ T cells (not recorded which) from PBMCs. The receptors were sampled from a human donor in good health, serving as a control. CDR3s include the opening cysteine and the closing phenylalanine or tryptophan. D genes are given only for firm matches. A row's size may be missing; if present it is once, few, many or a size class.

>17|-|TRBV7-9|TRBJ2-5|-
CASSLSLGDTEAFTQYF
TGTGCCAGCAGCTTAAGTCTGGGGGACACTGAAGCATTCACCCAGTACTTC
>12|-|TRBV29-1|TRBJ1-2|few
CSVLGGNYGYTF
TGCAGCGTCCTAGGGGGGAACTATGGCTACACCTTC
>12|-|TRBV5-6|TRBJ2-4|-
CASSLVGVIEYF
TGTGCCAGCAGCTTGGTGGGGGTAATCGAGTACTTC
>15|TRBD2|TRBV20-1|TRBJ2-3|-
CSARDCSGVKDTQYF
TGCAGTGCTAGAGATTGCAGCGGGGTTAAAGATACGCAGTATTTT
>18|-|TRBV15|TRBJ1-4|-
CATSIWTKNTEANEKLFF
TGTGCCACCAGCATATGGACGAAGAACACTGAAGCTAATGAAAAACTGTTTTTT
>14|-|TRBV6-1|TRBJ1-1|-
CASSEAVRSDEAFF
TGTGCCAGCAGTGAAGCAGTCCGTTCAGATGAAGCTTTCTTT
>15|-|TRBV5-1|TRBJ2-3|many
CASSLADRDFDTQYF
TGCGCCAGCAGCTTGGCCGACAGGGACTTTGATACGCAGTATTTT
>16|-|TRBV24-1|TRBJ1-5|-
CATRLSGRYSNQPQHF
TGTGCCACCCGACTCTCAGGCAGATATAGCAATCAGCCCCAGCATTTT
>15|TRBD2|TRBV2|TRBJ2-1|many
CASRNRGGDYNEQFF
TGTGCCAGCAGGAATCGGGGGGGGGACTACAATGAGCAGTTCTTC
>11|-|TRBV20-1|TRBJ1-1|-
CSASPQAEAFF
TGCAGTGCTAGTCCCCAGGCTGAAGCTTTCTTT
>15|-|TRBV20-1|TRBJ2-3|many
CSAFESIRPTDTQYF
TGCAGTGCTTTCGAAAGCATAAGACCCACAGATACGCAGTATTTT
>14|-|TRBV29-1|TRBJ2-1|few
CSVGTPGSYNEQFF
TGCAGCGTGGGGACACCCGGCTCCTACAATGAGCAGTTCTTC
>14|TRBD1|TRBV20-1|TRBJ1-2|once
CSASPGGSNYGHTF
TGCAGTGCTAGTCCAGGGGGCTCTAACTATGGCCACACCTTC